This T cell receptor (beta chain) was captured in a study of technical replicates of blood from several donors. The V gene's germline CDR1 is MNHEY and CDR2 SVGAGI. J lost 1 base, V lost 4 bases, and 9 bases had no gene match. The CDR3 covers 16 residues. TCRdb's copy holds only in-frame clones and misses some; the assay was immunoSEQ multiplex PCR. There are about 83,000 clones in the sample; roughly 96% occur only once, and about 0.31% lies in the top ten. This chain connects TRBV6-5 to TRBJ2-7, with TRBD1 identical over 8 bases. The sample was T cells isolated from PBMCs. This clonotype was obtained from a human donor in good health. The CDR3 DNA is TGTGCCAGCAGTTCTAGCCTCGGGACAGGATCCTACGAGCAGTACTTC. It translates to CASSSSLGTGSYEQYF.